What follows are 19 T cell receptor beta chains derived from one specimen sequenced in a study of blood T cell repertoires in COVID-19 (TCRdb year 2020). Preparation of the library involved the immunoSEQ multiplex PCR assay. Sourced from immuneACCESS, this table was stored by TCRdb with only in-frame sequences that have V and J called. A share of the clones is absent; for the studies checked, an unresolved V gene accounts for under half, and the remainder has no known explanation. The sample has roughly 300,000 clones on record, approximately 93% of them singletons. The biggest ten clones account for around 2.2% of the sample. Sequenced: peripheral blood. These receptors were taken from a woman in her twenties or thirties with COVID-19, enrolled during active disease.

This CDR3 reads CATEAGATYGYTF. The CDR3 DNA reads TGTGCCACCGAGGCTGGGGCTACCTATGGCTACACCTTC. The chain has TRBV28 and TRBJ1-2; a weak D match, TRBD1 (5 bases). The V end was cut by 10 bases, the J end by 4 bases, with 16 bases between. This CDR3 spans 13 amino acids. Germline assignment: CDR1 MDHEN and CDR2 SYDVKM.

The chain links TRBV5-1 to TRBJ2-7; 9 bases line up with TRBD2. Per germline, CDR1 SGHRS and CDR2 YFSETQ. There are 19 residues in the CDR3. V shed 5 bases, J shed 3 bases, and the junction held 21 bases outside the gene matches. CDR3 coding DNA: TGCGCCAGCAGTTACGGTCAGGCCGGTTATCTAGCGGGATTCTACGAGCAGTACTTC. It specifies CASSYGQAGYLAGFYEQYF.

This chain joins TRBV7-2 and TRBJ2-7; the D gene is possibly TRBD2 (6 bases). CDR1 and CDR2 from the germline V gene are SGHTA and FQGNSA. This CDR3 region has 13 residues. Deletions cut 3 bases from V and 1 base from J, with 7 bases between. The CDR3 nucleotides read TGTGCCAGCAGCTTCGGACTATCCTACGAGCAGTACTTC. Amino acid sequence: CASSFGLSYEQYF.

The CDR3 spells CATHRGLSGNTIYF. As DNA, the CDR3 is TGTGCCACCCACAGGGGGCTATCTGGAAACACCATATATTTT. The chain employs TRBV6-5 and TRBJ1-3; 9 bases match TRBD1. With 10 bases clipped from V and 1 base from J, the junction kept 5 bases outside the gene matches. CDR1 and CDR2 from the germline V gene are MNHEY and SVGAGI. This CDR3 is built from 14 residues.

V and J are TRBV27 and TRBJ1-1; D not certain. Trimming cost V 3 bases and J 2 bases, with 10 bases left between them. Per the germline V gene, CDR1 is MNHEY and CDR2 is SMNVEV (reference sequence). This CDR3 is 14 amino acids long. CDR3 bases: TGTGCCAGCAGTTTGGAGGGCTTCAACACTGAAGCTTTCTTT. Translated, it gives CASSLEGFNTEAFF.

This clone was seen once. V gene TRBV2 combines with J gene TRBJ1-1; 8 bases match TRBD1. Germline CDR1 SNHLY, CDR2 FYNNEI. The CDR3 consists of 14 residues. V lost 5 bases to trimming and J lost 1 base; unmatched junction nucleotides: 3. The CDR3 DNA is TGTGCCAGCAGTAACGGACAGGGGAACACTGAAGCTTTCTTT. Encoded protein: CASSNGQGNTEAFF.

The chain recombines TRBV18 with TRBJ1-2; D may be TRBD1 (5 bases). CDR1 and CDR2 (germline): KGHSH, LQKENI. The ends were cut back, 3 bases at V and 8 bases at J, with 19 bases in the middle. CDR3 length: 15 residues. In DNA form, the CDR3 reads TGTGCCAGCTCACCCTCGGGGGATCGCTTGGTCGGCTACACCTTC. This codes for CASSPSGDRLVGYTF.

The rearrangement uses TRBV30 and TRBJ1-1; the match to TRBD1 covers 8 bases. This CDR3 has 13 residues. The V and J ends lost 2 bases and 10 bases, in that order; junction bases with no gene match: 9. Germline loops: CDR1 GTSNPN, CDR2 SVGIG (reference sequence). The CDR3 loop is CAWSTQGVGVAFF. CDR3 coding DNA: TGTGCCTGGAGTACACAGGGGGTCGGGGTAGCTTTCTTT.

The V call is TRBV7-8, the J call TRBJ1-3; 11 positions match TRBD1. The CDR3 runs 17 residues. Germline V gene lookup returns CDR1 SGHVS and CDR2 FQNEAQ. The trim removed 5 bases at V and 4 bases at J, leaving 10 bases unmatched. The CDR3, as DNA: TGTGCCAGCAGCCAGGGTGGACAGGGGGCAGGGGGAAACACCATATATTTT. Translating gives CASSQGGQGAGGNTIYF.

This clone was picked up one time. The genes are TRBV12-3 or TRBV12-4 and TRBJ2-3; D unresolved. The CDR3 contains 12 residues. Trimming cost V 4 bases and J 2 bases, with 4 bases left between them. In DNA form, the CDR3 reads TGTGCCAGCAGTTACAACACAGATACGCAGTATTTT. Residues: CASSYNTDTQYF.

The chain uses TRBV5-4 and TRBJ2-1; 7 bases are shared with TRBD1. V was clipped by 4 bases and J by 1 base; unmatched bases: 11. In germline, CDR1 is SGHNT, CDR2 YYREEE (reference sequence). The CDR3 is made up of 17 amino acids. CDR3 nucleotide sequence: TGTGCCAGCAGCCATAAGAACAGGGGTCCTTCCTACAATGAGCAGTTCTTC. Translating gives CASSHKNRGPSYNEQFF.

The chain joins TRBV29-1 to TRBJ1-2; the D gene is possibly TRBD1 (6 bases). This CDR3 has 13 amino acids. Trimming left V 3 bases short and J 3 bases short, with 11 bases between. Germline CDR1 is SQVTM and CDR2 is ANQGSEA. The chain's CDR3 is CSVEGAVDYGYTF. In DNA form, the CDR3 reads TGCAGCGTTGAGGGGGCGGTGGACTATGGCTACACCTTC.

The sample holds one count of this clone. V is TRBV27 and J is TRBJ2-7, with D tentatively TRBD1 (5 bases). Germline CDR1 and CDR2: MNHEY and SMNVEV (reference sequence). Deletions cut 8 bases from V and 3 bases from J, with 5 bases between. This CDR3 is 10 amino acids long. This CDR3 reads CASGHYEQYF. As DNA, the CDR3 is TGTGCCAGCGGACACTACGAGCAGTACTTC.

The chain combines TRBV24-1 with TRBJ1-5; D may be TRBD1 (5 bases). Germline CDR1 KGHDR, CDR2 SFDVKD. V gave up 5 bases and J gave up 6 bases, with 16 bases separating them. The CDR3 covers 15 residues. The CDR3, as DNA: TGTGCCACCAGTGGTTCGACCGACAGATTTCAGCCCCAGCATTTT. It translates to CATSGSTDRFQPQHF.

Turning to this clone: This may be a read error, as it is one base from a much larger clone. The chain is built from TRBV6-5 and TRBJ2-1; TRBD1 agrees at 7 bases. V was pared by 0 bases and J by 5 bases, with 1 base of the junction left unmatched. This CDR3 has 14 amino acids. The V gene's germline CDR1 is MNHEY and CDR2 SVGAGI. CDR3 loop: CASSYSTGHNEQFF. Written as DNA, the CDR3 is TGTGCCAGCAGTTACTCGACAGGGCACAATGAGCAGTTCTTC.

In its sample, this clone was seen a few times. The rearrangement links TRBV7-6 to TRBJ1-6; no clear D gene. The CDR3 has 17 residues. V was shortened by 3 bases and J by 7 bases, with 19 bases between the two germline ends. CDR1 and CDR2 from the germline V gene are SGHVS and FNYEAQ. The CDR3 sequence is CASSFEAVPQMNSPLHF. CDR3 bases: TGTGCCAGCAGCTTTGAAGCGGTACCTCAGATGAATTCACCCCTCCACTTT.

The chain uses TRBV15 and TRBJ1-1, with 10 bases identical to TRBD1. The CDR3 totals 16 residues. The germline gives CDR1 LNHNV, CDR2 YYDKDF (reference sequence). V lost 1 base, J lost 3 bases, and 5 bases stayed unmatched. The CDR3 DNA reads as TGTGCCACCAGCAGAGGTGGGACAGGGGATCACACTGAAGCTTTCTTT. Protein sequence: CATSRGGTGDHTEAFF.

V is TRBV2 and J is TRBJ2-7; 11 bases agree with TRBD2. After removal of 7 bases from V and 4 bases from J, the junction contained 12 bases not matched to a gene. CDR3 length equals 16 residues. The V gene's germline CDR1 is SNHLY and CDR2 FYNNEI. The CDR3 DNA is TGTGCCAGCACTAACCCCGGGACTAGCGGATCTTACGAGCAGTACTTC. Translating gives CASTNPGTSGSYEQYF.

V is TRBV19 and J is TRBJ1-2; 7 bases match TRBD1. The CDR3 contains 14 residues. Losses at the gene ends were 3 bases for V and 5 bases for J; bases not matched to a gene: 6. Germline CDR1 reads LNHDA; CDR2 reads SQIVND (reference sequence). As DNA, the CDR3 is TGTGCCAGTAGTATTTGGCCAGGGGGATATGGCTACACCTTC. It codes for CASSIWPGGYGYTF.